A single sample gave rise to the 30 T cell receptor beta chains below, sequenced in a study of shared clonotypes between healthy human individuals. The naive CD8 fraction comprised CD45RO-negative cells positively selected for CCR7 and excluded terminally differentiated effector memory CD45RA+ cells. Libraries were prepared by immunoSEQ multiplex PCR; TCRdb keeps only in-frame clonotypes and omits some of them. The profile shows about 2.2 million clones, around 93% of them singletons. Sequenced sample: naive CD8+ T cells from PBMCs. These receptors were collected from a man between 18 and 35 years old in good health. Some clones in this sample may be carry-over from other donors' samples.

The chain uses TRBV7-5 and TRBJ2-2. TRBV7-5 is noted as a pseudogene. The CDR3 extends over 14 amino acids. CDR3 sequence reads: CASSLEINTGELFF. CDR3 DNA: TGTGCCAGCAGCTTGGAAATAAACACCGGGGAGCTGTTTTTT.

The rearrangement joins TRBV4-2 to TRBJ2-3; TRBD2 matches at 11 bases. V trimming: 4 bases; J trimming: 4 bases; junction bases outside the gene matches: 7. Germline V lookup: CDR1 LGHNA, CDR2 YNFKEQ. CDR3 size: 16 residues. The CDR3 DNA is TGTGCCAGCAGCCTGTTAGCGGGAGGGGAGGCAGATACGCAGTATTTT. It encodes CASSLLAGGEADTQYF.

The chain joins TRBV5-1 to TRBJ2-7, with D possibly TRBD2 on 6 matching bases. Trimming shortened V by 1 base and J by 6 bases, and 8 bases separated the two germline ends. The CDR3 contains 12 residues. The germline V gene encodes CDR1 SGHRS and CDR2 YFSETQ. CDR3 bases: TGCGCCAGCAGCTTGACTAGCTTCGAGCAGTACTTC. Translated, it gives CASSLTSFEQYF.

The genes are TRBV10-2 and TRBJ2-5; D unresolved. Germline CDR1 reads WSHSY; CDR2 reads SAAADI. This CDR3 is 15 amino acids long. Trimming shortened V by 2 bases and J by 7 bases, and 17 bases separated the two germline ends. CDR3 coding DNA: TGCGCCAGCAGTGAGCTAGTCACCCCGGAAAGGACCCAGTACTTC. Translating it yields CASSELVTPERTQYF.

The chain joins TRBV13 to TRBJ2-2; 8 bases fit TRBD2. J gave up 4 bases and V 3 bases, and 7 bases lay outside the gene matches. CDR1 and CDR2 (germline): PRHDT, FYEKMQ (reference sequence). The CDR3 sequence is 16 residues long. The CDR3 DNA reads as TGTGCCAGCAGCTTTTGGGCGGGAGGAAGCACCGGGGAGCTGTTTTTT. This encodes CASSFWAGGSTGELFF.

The gene calls are TRBV7-8 and TRBJ2-7, with D uncertain. The ends were cut back, 5 bases at V and 5 bases at J, with 19 bases in the middle. The length of the CDR3 is 15 residues. The germline V gene has CDR1 SGHVS and CDR2 FQNEAQ. CDR3 nucleotides: TGTGCCAGCAGCCCCTCCGGGTCCTTCTTCCACGAGCAGTACTTC. The encoded protein is CASSPSGSFFHEQYF.

In regard to this clone: Other DNA variants within this sample encode the same CDR3. V is TRBV6-5 and J is TRBJ2-2; no reliable D call. Per the germline V gene, CDR1 is MNHEY and CDR2 is SVGAGI. V lost 3 bases and J 6 bases, leaving 8 bases between the germline ends. This CDR3 has 13 residues. CDR3: CASSYGLAGELFF. As DNA, the CDR3 is TGTGCCAGCAGTTATGGTCTAGCCGGGGAGCTGTTTTTT.

The rearrangement joins TRBV6-5 to TRBJ1-1; no clear D gene. The germline V and J ends were trimmed by 5 bases and 6 bases, with 16 bases remaining between them. Germline V lookup: CDR1 MNHEY, CDR2 SVGAGI. The CDR3 is made up of 14 amino acids. CDR3 DNA sequence: TGTGCCAGCAGTCAACTCGGGGTCGTACCTGAAGCTTTCTTT. Translating it yields CASSQLGVVPEAFF.

The chain carries TRBV5-1 and TRBJ1-1; 8 nucleotides agree with TRBD1. CDR1 and CDR2 from the germline V gene are SGHRS and YFSETQ. J gave up 1 base and V 0 bases, and 5 bases lay outside the gene matches. This CDR3 is 16 amino acids long. The DNA of the CDR3 is TGCGCCAGCAGCTTGGCCCAGGGGGCCACGAACACTGAAGCTTTCTTT. Its translation is CASSLAQGATNTEAFF.

The rearrangement joins TRBV10-2 to TRBJ2-7; 9 bases are a match to TRBD1. The CDR3 is 12 residues long. Per germline, CDR1 WSHSY and CDR2 SAAADI. V trimming: 7 bases; J trimming: 8 bases; junction bases outside the gene matches: 6. CDR3 coding DNA: TGCGCCAGCACCGGGGACAGGGTCCAGCAGTACTTC. Residues: CASTGDRVQQYF.

In this sample, this clone turned up a few times. J is TRBJ1-1 and V is TRBV4-1; D is undetermined. The CDR3 spans 15 residues. V was clipped by 0 bases and J by 0 bases, with 8 bases between them. Germline lookup yields CDR1 MGHRA and CDR2 YSYEKL. CDR3 in amino acids: CASSQDRFMNTEAFF. CDR3 nucleotides: TGCGCCAGCAGCCAAGACAGATTCATGAACACTGAAGCTTTCTTT.

As to this clone: The same CDR3 also results from other DNA sequences found in this sample. The V and J genes are TRBV27 and TRBJ1-1; TRBD1 matches at 10 bases. After removal of 6 bases from V and 1 base from J, the junction contained 2 bases not matched to a gene. The CDR3 is 14 residues long. CDR1 and CDR2 (germline): MNHEY, SMNVEV (reference sequence). The CDR3 nucleotides are TGTGCCAGCAGGTGGACAGGGGGGAACACTGAAGCTTTCTTT. Amino acid sequence: CASRWTGGNTEAFF.

The chain joins TRBV9 to TRBJ1-4; D is possibly TRBD1 (5 bases). Germline V CDR1 and CDR2: SGDLS, YYNGEE. This CDR3 comprises 19 residues. Trimming left V 3 bases short and J 1 base short, with 22 bases between. The CDR3 region is CASSGNPGRGGRTNEKLFF. The CDR3 coding sequence is TGTGCCAGCAGCGGCAATCCCGGGAGGGGCGGTCGAACTAATGAAAAACTGTTTTTT.

The V call is TRBV19, the J call TRBJ1-2; D is unclear. V was cut by 5 bases and J by 1 base, with 8 bases left in between. This CDR3 is 13 amino acids long. Germline V lookup: CDR1 LNHDA, CDR2 SQIVND (reference sequence). The CDR3 DNA sequence: TGTGCCAGTAGTGAATTGAATAACTATGGCTACACCTTC. It is translated as CASSELNNYGYTF.

The J gene is TRBJ1-2, the V gene TRBV9, with D possibly being TRBD1 (5 bases). Between the trimmed V and J ends, which lost 0 bases and 7 bases, there was a span of 10 bases. CDR1 and CDR2 from the germline V gene are SGDLS and YYNGEE. This CDR3 spans 13 amino acids. The CDR3 DNA is TGTGCCAGCAGCGTAGAGGGGTCCTTTGGCTACACCTTC. Encoded protein: CASSVEGSFGYTF.

The chain links TRBV28 to TRBJ1-5, with TRBD1 matching 9 bases. J gave up 9 bases and V 3 bases, and 15 bases lay outside the gene matches. The CDR3 sequence is 17 residues long. CDR1 is MDHEN and CDR2 is SYDVKM in the germline V gene. CDR3 in DNA: TGTGCCAGCAGTTTCCCCATTAACAGGGGGCCCACGGGGCCCCAGCATTTT. This gives the protein CASSFPINRGPTGPQHF.

For the CDR3, the DNA is TGTGCCAGCAGCGGCCGGGCCTCTGGAAACACCATATATTTT. It specifies CASSGRASGNTIYF. The chain has TRBV11-2 and TRBJ1-3; D is unclear. The CDR3 runs 14 residues. V shed 5 bases and J shed 0 bases, with 8 bases lying between them. Germline CDR1 reads SGHAT; CDR2 reads FQNNGV.

The genes are TRBV5-8 and TRBJ1-5; D is perhaps TRBD1 (5 bases). The CDR3 has 10 amino acids. Germline V gives CDR1 SGHTS, CDR2 YDEGEE. V was clipped by 7 bases and J by 15 bases, with 14 bases between them. Written as DNA, the CDR3 is TGTGCCAGCGGTCTGGGGGAGAGGCATTTT. It is translated as CASGLGERHF.

This chain links TRBV28 with TRBJ2-1; TRBD1 might be the D (5 bases). From germline, CDR1 is MDHEN and CDR2 SYDVKM. This CDR3 spans 15 amino acids. Trimming left V 6 bases short and J 3 bases short, with 15 bases between. The CDR3 here is CASSLGLVLYNEQFF. CDR3 bases: TGTGCCAGCAGCCTGGGGCTAGTCCTCTACAATGAGCAGTTCTTC.

The CDR3 is CAISESSLWRNEQFF. The CDR3 DNA is TGTGCCATCAGTGAGTCCTCTTTGTGGAGGAATGAGCAGTTCTTC. The chain employs TRBV10-3 and TRBJ2-1; TRBD2 might be the D (5 bases). V lost 0 bases, J lost 7 bases, and 13 bases lay in between. Germline CDR1 is ENHRY and CDR2 is SYGVKD. The length of the CDR3 is 15 residues.

The chain joins TRBV30 to TRBJ1-5; D is possibly TRBD1 (6 bases). From germline, CDR1 is GTSNPN and CDR2 SVGIG (reference sequence). CDR3 length: 15 amino acids. Trimming shortened V by 2 bases and J by 0 bases, and 11 bases separated the two germline ends. The CDR3 sequence: CAWSRGTPSNQPQHF. DNA for the CDR3: TGTGCCTGGAGTCGAGGGACACCTAGCAATCAGCCCCAGCATTTT.

The CDR3 sequence is CASSFPIGSQETQYF. Here the CDR3 DNA reads TGTGCCAGCAGCTTCCCTATTGGGTCCCAAGAGACCCAGTACTTC. The chain recombines TRBV7-9 with TRBJ2-5; no definite D call. Germline V lookup: CDR1 SEHNR, CDR2 FQNEAQ (reference sequence). Trimming shortened V by 3 bases and J by 1 base, and 12 bases separated the two germline ends. The CDR3 is 15 residues long.

The table lists this clone with a count of one. This CDR3 is also generated by other DNA sequences in the sample. The rearrangement uses TRBV29-1 and TRBJ2-2; D is possibly TRBD1 or TRBD2 (5 bases each). Germline V gene data show CDR1 as SQVTM and CDR2 as ANQGSEA. This CDR3 spans 13 amino acids. Deletions cut 5 bases from V and 4 bases from J, with 11 bases between. CDR3 nucleotides: TGCAGCGTTCGGGTTGGGGGCACCGGGGAGCTGTTTTTT. Translation: CSVRVGGTGELFF.

This chain joins TRBV27 and TRBJ2-7; D is undetermined. The CDR3 sequence is 14 residues long. Trimming removed 2 bases at V and 5 bases at J, with 13 bases between. The germline gives CDR1 MNHEY, CDR2 SMNVEV (reference sequence). CDR3 DNA sequence: TGTGCCAGCAGTTTAGCAGGTAACATCCACGAGCAGTACTTC. Its protein is CASSLAGNIHEQYF.

The chain couples TRBV2 to TRBJ2-1; no firm D call. Germline loops: CDR1 SNHLY, CDR2 FYNNEI. CDR3 length: 13 residues. Trimming removed 3 bases at V and 8 bases at J, with 11 bases between. CDR3 in amino acids: CASSDLLRHEQFF. In nucleotides, the CDR3 is TGTGCCAGCAGTGACTTACTAAGACATGAGCAGTTCTTC.

The rearrangement links TRBV28 to TRBJ2-4; a possible D gene is TRBD1 (5 bases). V dropped 5 bases and J dropped 0 bases, with 14 bases sitting between them. Per the germline V gene, CDR1 is MDHEN and CDR2 is SYDVKM. This CDR3 has 16 residues. CDR3 bases: TGTGCCAGCAGTATCTCGACAGAACTAGCCAAAAACATTCAGTACTTC. Protein sequence: CASSISTELAKNIQYF.

In regard to this clone: Other nucleotide sequences from this sample produce the same CDR3. V and J are TRBV27 and TRBJ2-7, with D perhaps TRBD1 (5 bases). Germline V CDR1 and CDR2: MNHEY, SMNVEV (reference sequence). CDR3 length: 13 residues. V lost 5 bases and J lost 1, with 9 bases in between. Written as DNA, the CDR3 is TGTGCCAGCAGTCCTACAGGATCCTACGAGCAGTACTTC. Translating gives CASSPTGSYEQYF.

The chain uses TRBV9 and TRBJ1-4; D might be TRBD1 (5 bases). The CDR3 runs 17 residues. Germline V CDR1 and CDR2: SGDLS, YYNGEE. The V and J ends lost 1 base and 0 bases respectively, with 13 bases between them. As DNA, the CDR3 is TGTGCCAGCAGCGTAATCCCCGAAGGGGCAACTAATGAAAAACTGTTTTTT. Protein sequence: CASSVIPEGATNEKLFF.

This rearrangement joins TRBV4-1 to TRBJ1-2; D is possibly TRBD1 (5 bases). Germline V CDR1 and CDR2: MGHRA, YSYEKL. Trimming shortened V by 1 base and J by 5 bases, and 17 bases separated the two germline ends. The CDR3 has 16 residues. CDR3 protein: CASSQVPGSGGYGYTF. The CDR3 DNA reads as TGCGCCAGCAGCCAAGTCCCCGGTTCTGGGGGATATGGCTACACCTTC.

This clone was detected only once. V and J are TRBV4-3 and TRBJ1-5; D is perhaps TRBD1 (5 bases). CDR3 length: 14 amino acids. V was trimmed by 0 bases and J by 5 bases, leaving 8 bases between them. Per the germline V gene, CDR1 is LGHNA and CDR2 is YSLEER. CDR3 sequence (DNA): TGCGCCAGCAGCCAAGACAGGGAGGATCAGCCCCAGCATTTT. Protein product: CASSQDREDQPQHF.